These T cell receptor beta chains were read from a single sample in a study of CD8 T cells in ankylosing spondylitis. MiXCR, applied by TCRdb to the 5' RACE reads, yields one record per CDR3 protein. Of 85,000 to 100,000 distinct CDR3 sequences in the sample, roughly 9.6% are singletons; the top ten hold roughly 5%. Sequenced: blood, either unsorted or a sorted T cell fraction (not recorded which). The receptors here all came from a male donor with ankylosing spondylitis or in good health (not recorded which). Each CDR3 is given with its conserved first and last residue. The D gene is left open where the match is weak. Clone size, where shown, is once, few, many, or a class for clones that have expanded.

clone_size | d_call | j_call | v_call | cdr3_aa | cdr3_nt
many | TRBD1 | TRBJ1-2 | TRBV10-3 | CAISEIGTGANYGYTF | TGTGCCATCAGTGAGATCGGCACAGGGGCTAACTATGGCTACACCTTC
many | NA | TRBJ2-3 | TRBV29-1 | CSVEPGSTDTQYF | TGCAGCGTTGAGCCGGGGAGCACAGATACGCAGTATTTT
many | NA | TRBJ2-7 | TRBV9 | CASSQEDSETYEQYF | TGTGCCAGCAGCCAAGAGGACAGCGAGACCTACGAGCAGTACTTC
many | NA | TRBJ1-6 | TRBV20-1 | CSAPRSHNSPLHF | TGCAGTGCCCCGCGATCACATAATTCACCCCTCCACTTT
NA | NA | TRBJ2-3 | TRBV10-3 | CAISESKGRTDTQYF | TGTGCCATCAGTGAGTCGAAGGGGCGCACAGATACGCAGTATTTT
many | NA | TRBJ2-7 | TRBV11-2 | CASSFNAEQYF | TGTGCCAGCAGCTTCAACGCCGAGCAGTACTTC
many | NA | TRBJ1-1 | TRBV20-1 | CSARMTGSNTEAFF | TGCAGTGCTAGAATGACAGGATCGAACACTGAAGCTTTCTTT
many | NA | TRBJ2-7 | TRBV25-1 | CASSELGIREQYF | TGTGCCAGCAGTGAATTAGGTATCCGGGAGCAGTACTTC
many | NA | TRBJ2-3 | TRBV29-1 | CSVLPGIQVDTQYF | TGCAGCGTCCTCCCAGGGATTCAAGTGGATACGCAGTATTTT
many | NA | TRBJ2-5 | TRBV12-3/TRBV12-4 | CASSLSNFMGTQYF | TGTGCCAGCAGTCTTAGTAACTTTATGGGGACCCAGTACTTC
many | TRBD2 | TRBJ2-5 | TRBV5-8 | CASSPTSGGIEETQYF | TGTGCCAGCAGCCCCACTAGCGGGGGGATCGAGGAGACCCAGTACTTC
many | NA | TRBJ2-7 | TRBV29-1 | CSVITPLYEQYF | TGCAGCGTTATCACACCCCTCTACGAGCAGTACTTC
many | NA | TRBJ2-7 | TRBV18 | CASSPQDPDEQYF | TGTGCCAGCTCACCGCAGGATCCCGACGAGCAGTACTTC
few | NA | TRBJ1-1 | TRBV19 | CASSIPGLNTEAFF | TGTGCCAGTAGTATCCCAGGCTTGAACACTGAAGCTTTCTTT
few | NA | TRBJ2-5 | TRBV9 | CASSVGNGDQETQYF | TGTGCCAGCAGCGTAGGGAACGGGGACCAAGAGACCCAGTACTTC
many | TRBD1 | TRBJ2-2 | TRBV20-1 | CSARTGSNTGELFF | TGCAGTGCCCGGACAGGATCGAACACCGGGGAGCTGTTTTTT
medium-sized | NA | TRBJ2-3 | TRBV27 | CASSWQGFTDTQYF | TGTGCCAGCAGTTGGCAGGGCTTCACAGATACGCAGTATTTT
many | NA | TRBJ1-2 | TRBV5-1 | CASSWDPGYGYTF | TGCGCCAGCAGTTGGGATCCTGGCTATGGCTACACCTTC
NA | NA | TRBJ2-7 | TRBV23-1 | CASSQWKGSYEQYF | TGCGCCAGCAGTCAATGGAAAGGGTCCTACGAGCAGTACTTC
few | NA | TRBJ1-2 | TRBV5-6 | CASSTDGRTFGYTF | TGTGCCAGCAGCACGGACGGGAGAACCTTTGGCTACACCTTC
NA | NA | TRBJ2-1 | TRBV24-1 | CATSDPPNPEQFF | TGTGCCACCAGTGATCCACCGAACCCTGAGCAGTTCTTC
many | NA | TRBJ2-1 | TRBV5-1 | CASSLSGAQTYNEQFF | TGCGCCAGCAGCTTGAGTGGGGCCCAAACCTACAATGAGCAGTTCTTC
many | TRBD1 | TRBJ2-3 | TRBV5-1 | CASSGRQGVRDTQYF | TGCGCCAGCAGCGGTCGACAGGGGGTTAGAGATACGCAGTATTTT
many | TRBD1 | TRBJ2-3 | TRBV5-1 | CASSPRQGVTTDTQYF | TGCGCCAGCAGCCCCCGGCAGGGGGTGACCACAGATACGCAGTATTTT
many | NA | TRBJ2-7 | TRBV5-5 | CASSLDEAGWSYEQYF | TGTGCCAGCAGCTTGGATGAGGCCGGGTGGTCCTACGAGCAGTACTTC
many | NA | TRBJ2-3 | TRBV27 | CASSSSGTQRRTDTQYF | TGTGCCAGCAGTTCATCCGGGACGCAACGAAGGACAGATACGCAGTATTTT
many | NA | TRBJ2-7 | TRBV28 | CASRSGRVTYEQYF | TGTGCCAGCAGGAGCGGGCGGGTCACCTACGAGCAGTACTTC
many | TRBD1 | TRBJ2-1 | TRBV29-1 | CSWRQGSYNEQFF | TGCAGCTGGCGACAGGGTTCCTACAATGAGCAGTTCTTC
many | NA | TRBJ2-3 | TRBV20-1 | CSVPGQSTDTQYF | TGCAGTGTTCCGGGCCAAAGCACAGATACGCAGTATTTT
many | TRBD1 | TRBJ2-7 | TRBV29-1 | CSVEDRGQGFEQYF | TGCAGCGTTGAAGATCGGGGACAGGGGTTCGAGCAGTACTTC
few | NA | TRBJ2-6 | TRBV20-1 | CSAGELLGPYSGANVLTF | TGCAGTGCTGGGGAACTTCTCGGGCCCTACTCTGGGGCCAACGTCCTGACTTTC
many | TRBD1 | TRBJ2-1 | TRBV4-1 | CASSQVGRGPHNEQFF | TGCGCCAGCAGCCAAGTAGGCAGGGGGCCCCACAATGAGCAGTTCTTC
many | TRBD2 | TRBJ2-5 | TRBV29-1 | CSSKRGQETQYF | TGCAGCTCTAAGCGGGGGCAAGAGACCCAGTACTTC
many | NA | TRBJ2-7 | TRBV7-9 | CASSSPGQGEQYF | TGTGCCAGCAGCTCCCCGGGACAAGGCGAGCAGTACTTC
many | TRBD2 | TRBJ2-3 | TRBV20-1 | CSARGLTSGGTSTDTQYF | TGCAGTGCTAGAGGTCTCACTAGCGGGGGGACTAGCACAGATACGCAGTATTTT
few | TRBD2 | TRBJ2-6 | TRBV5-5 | CASSRGGDPGANVLTF | TGTGCCAGCAGCCGGGGGGGGGATCCTGGGGCCAACGTCCTGACTTTC
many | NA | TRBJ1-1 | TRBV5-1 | CASSEPTANTEAFF | TGCGCCAGCAGCGAACCGACAGCGAACACTGAAGCTTTCTTT
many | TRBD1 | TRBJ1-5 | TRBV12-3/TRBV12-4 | CASSTGTGLNQPQHF | TGTGCCAGCAGCACCGGGACAGGTCTCAATCAGCCCCAGCATTTT
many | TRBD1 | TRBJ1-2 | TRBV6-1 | CASSFDREYGYTF | TGTGCCAGCAGCTTCGACAGGGAATATGGCTACACCTTC
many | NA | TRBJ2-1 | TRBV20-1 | CSARVRGTPVNEQFF | TGCAGTGCTAGAGTGCGCGGGACCCCTGTCAATGAGCAGTTCTTC
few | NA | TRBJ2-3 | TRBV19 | CDSGNRSWGDTQYF | TGTGATAGTGGTAATAGATCTTGGGGAGATACGCAGTATTTT
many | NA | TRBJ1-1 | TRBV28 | CASSLVQTRSGINKAFF | TGTGCCAGCAGTTTAGTTCAAACTCGTTCTGGAATAAACAAAGCTTTCTTT
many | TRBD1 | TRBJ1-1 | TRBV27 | CASSSTTGGTEAFF | TGTGCCAGCAGTTCGACGACAGGGGGCACTGAAGCTTTCTTT
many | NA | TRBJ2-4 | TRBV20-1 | CSARDFALPHGKNIQYF | TGCAGTGCTAGAGATTTTGCTTTACCTCATGGCAAAAACATTCAGTACTTC
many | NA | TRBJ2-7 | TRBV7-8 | CASSYLLQAYEQYF | TGTGCCAGCAGCTACCTTCTACAGGCCTACGAGCAGTACTTC
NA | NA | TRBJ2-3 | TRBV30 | CASYIYGTDTQYF | TGTGCCTCCTACATCTACGGAACAGATACGCAGTATTTT
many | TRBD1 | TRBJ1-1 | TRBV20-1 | CSAGGGTGGPEAFF | TGCAGTGCTGGCGGGGGAACAGGGGGACCTGAAGCTTTCTTT
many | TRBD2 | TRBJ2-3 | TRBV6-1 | CASSQGLAGGFGDTQYF | TGTGCCAGCAGTCAGGGACTAGCGGGGGGGTTCGGAGATACGCAGTATTTT
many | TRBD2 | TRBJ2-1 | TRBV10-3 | CAISETRGLAGVNEQFF | TGTGCCATCAGTGAGACGAGGGGACTAGCGGGGGTGAATGAGCAGTTCTTC
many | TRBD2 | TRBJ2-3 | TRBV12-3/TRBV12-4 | CASSRLAASTDTQYF | TGTGCCAGCAGTAGACTAGCGGCGAGCACAGATACGCAGTATTTT
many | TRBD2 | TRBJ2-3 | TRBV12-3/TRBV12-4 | CASSQGLAADTQYF | TGTGCCAGCAGTCAAGGACTAGCGGCAGATACGCAGTATTTT
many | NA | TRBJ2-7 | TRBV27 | CASSFDGRSYEQYF | TGTGCCAGCAGTTTCGATGGGAGATCCTACGAGCAGTACTTC
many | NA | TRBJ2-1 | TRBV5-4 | CASSLSGNEQFF | TGTGCCAGCAGCTTGAGTGGGAATGAGCAGTTCTTC
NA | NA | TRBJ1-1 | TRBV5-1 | CASIPATGIEAFF | TGCGCCAGCATACCCGCAACAGGGATTGAAGCTTTCTTT
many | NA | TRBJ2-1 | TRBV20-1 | CSARDSPWNNEQFF | TGCAGTGCTAGAGATTCCCCGTGGAACAATGAGCAGTTCTTC
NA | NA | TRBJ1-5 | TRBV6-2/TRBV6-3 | CASSYSRVGQPQHF | TGTGCCAGCAGTTACTCCAGGGTTGGTCAGCCCCAGCATTTT
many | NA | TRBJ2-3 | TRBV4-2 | CASSQERFFTFSSTDTQYF | TGTGCCAGCAGCCAAGAGAGGTTTTTTACTTTTTCTAGCACAGATACGCAGTATTTT
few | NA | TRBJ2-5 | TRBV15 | CATSKGQGYQETQYF | TGTGCCACCAGCAAAGGGCAGGGTTACCAAGAGACCCAGTACTTC
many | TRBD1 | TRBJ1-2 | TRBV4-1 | CASSQETDRNYGYTF | TGCGCCAGCAGCCAAGAGACGGACAGGAACTATGGCTACACCTTC